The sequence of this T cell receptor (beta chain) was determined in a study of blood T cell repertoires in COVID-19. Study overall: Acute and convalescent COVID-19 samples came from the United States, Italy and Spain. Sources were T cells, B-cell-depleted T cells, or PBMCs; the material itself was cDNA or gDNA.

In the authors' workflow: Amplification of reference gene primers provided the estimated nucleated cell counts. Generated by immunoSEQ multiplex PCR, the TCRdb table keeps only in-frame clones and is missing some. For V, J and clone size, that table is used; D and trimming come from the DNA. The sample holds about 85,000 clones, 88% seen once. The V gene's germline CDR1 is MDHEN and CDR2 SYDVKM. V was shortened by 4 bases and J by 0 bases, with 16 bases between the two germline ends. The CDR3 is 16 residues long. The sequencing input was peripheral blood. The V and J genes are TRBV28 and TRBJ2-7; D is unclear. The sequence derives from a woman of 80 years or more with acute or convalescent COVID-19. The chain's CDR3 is CASSSPRTSVSYEQYF. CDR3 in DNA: TGTGCCAGCAGTTCCCCTCGAACGTCGGTCTCCTACGAGCAGTACTTC.